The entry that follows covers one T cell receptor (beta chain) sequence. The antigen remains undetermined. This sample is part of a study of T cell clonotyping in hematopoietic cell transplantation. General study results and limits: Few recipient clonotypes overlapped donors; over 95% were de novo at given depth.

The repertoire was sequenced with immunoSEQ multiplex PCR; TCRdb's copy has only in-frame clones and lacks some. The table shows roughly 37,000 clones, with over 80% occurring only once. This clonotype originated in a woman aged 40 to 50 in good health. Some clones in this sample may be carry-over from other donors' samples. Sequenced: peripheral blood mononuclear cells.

The CDR3 coding sequence is TGTGCCAGCAGTTCCCGTCACAATCAGCCCCAGCATTTT. Its protein product is CASSSRHNQPQHF. The chain uses TRBV28 and TRBJ1-5; D not certain. V lost 4 bases to trimming and J lost 3 bases, with 7 bases between them. CDR1 and CDR2 from the germline V gene are MDHEN and SYDVKM. The CDR3 covers 13 residues. The full variable domain, with the rest looked up from reference TRBV28 and TRBJ1-5, is DVKVTQSSRYLVKRTGEKVFLECVQDMDHENMFWYRQDPGLGLRLIYFSYDVKMKEKGDIPEGYSVSREKKERFSLILESASTNQTSMYLCASSSRHNQPQHFGDGTRLSIL.